This T cell receptor (beta chain) comes out of a study of blood T cell repertoires in COVID-19. For the study at large: The origin of the acute and convalescent COVID-19 samples was the United States, Italy and Spain. PBMCs, B-cell-depleted T cells, or T cells provided the cDNA or gDNA that made up the material.

The CDR3 covers 14 residues. Losses at the gene ends were 1 base for V and 8 bases for J; bases not matched to a gene: 6. The V gene's germline CDR1 is LNHNV and CDR2 YYDKDF (reference sequence). Everyone who took part was 18 to 89 years old, and they came from fewer than 25 US areas. The assay was immunoSEQ multiplex PCR, and TCRdb's table has in-frame clones only and misses some. The table records a few hundred thousand clones, roughly four fifths of them present only once. The sequence was obtained from a woman between 50 and 59 years old who had recovered from COVID-19. This chain joins TRBV15 and TRBJ1-2; 8 bases match TRBD1. Sequenced material: PBMCs or T cells enriched from blood (not recorded which). The CDR3 sequence: CATSRVGQGKGYTF. The CDR3 bases are TGTGCCACCAGCAGAGTTGGACAGGGTAAAGGCTACACCTTC.